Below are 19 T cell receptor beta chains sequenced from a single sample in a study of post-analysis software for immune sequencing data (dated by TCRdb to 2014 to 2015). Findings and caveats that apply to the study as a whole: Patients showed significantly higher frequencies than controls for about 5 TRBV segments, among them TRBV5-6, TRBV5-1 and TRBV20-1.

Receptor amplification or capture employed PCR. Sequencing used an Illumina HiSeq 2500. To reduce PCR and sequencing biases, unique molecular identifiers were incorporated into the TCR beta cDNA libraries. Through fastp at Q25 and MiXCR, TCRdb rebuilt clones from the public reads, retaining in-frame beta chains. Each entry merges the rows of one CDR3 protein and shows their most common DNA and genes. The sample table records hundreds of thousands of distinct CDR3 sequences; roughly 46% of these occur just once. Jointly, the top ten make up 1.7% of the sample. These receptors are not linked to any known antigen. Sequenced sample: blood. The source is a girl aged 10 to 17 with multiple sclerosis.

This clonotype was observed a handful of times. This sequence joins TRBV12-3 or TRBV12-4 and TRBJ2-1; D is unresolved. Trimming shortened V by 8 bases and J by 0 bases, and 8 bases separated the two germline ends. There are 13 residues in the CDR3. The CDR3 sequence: CASETSSYNEQFF. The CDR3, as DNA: TGTGCCAGCGAAACGAGCTCCTACAATGAGCAGTTCTTC.

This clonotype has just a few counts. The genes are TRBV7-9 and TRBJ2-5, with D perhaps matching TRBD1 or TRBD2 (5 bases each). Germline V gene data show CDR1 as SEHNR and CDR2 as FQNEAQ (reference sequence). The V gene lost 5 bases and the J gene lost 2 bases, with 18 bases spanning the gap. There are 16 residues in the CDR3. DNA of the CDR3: TGTGCCAGCAGCGCGTGGGACCCGGGCTTTCAAGAGACCCAGTACTTC. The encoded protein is CASSAWDPGFQETQYF.

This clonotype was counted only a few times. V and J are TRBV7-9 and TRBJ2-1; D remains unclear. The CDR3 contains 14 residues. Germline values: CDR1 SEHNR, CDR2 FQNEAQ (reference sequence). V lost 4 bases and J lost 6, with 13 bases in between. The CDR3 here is CASSSQSLPNEQFF. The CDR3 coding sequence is TGTGCCAGCAGCTCCCAATCCCTACCCAATGAGCAGTTCTTC.

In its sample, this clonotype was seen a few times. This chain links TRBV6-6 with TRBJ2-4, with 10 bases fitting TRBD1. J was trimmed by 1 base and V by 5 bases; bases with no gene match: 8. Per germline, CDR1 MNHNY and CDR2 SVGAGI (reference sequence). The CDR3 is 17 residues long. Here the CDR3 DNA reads TGTGCCAGCAGTACCCGGGACAGGGGTCTTGCCAAAAACATTCAGTACTTC. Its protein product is CASSTRDRGLAKNIQYF.

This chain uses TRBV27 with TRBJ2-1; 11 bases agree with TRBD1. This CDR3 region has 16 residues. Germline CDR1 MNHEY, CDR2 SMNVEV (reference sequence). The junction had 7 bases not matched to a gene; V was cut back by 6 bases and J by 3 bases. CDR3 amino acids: CASSRSGTGGYNEQFF. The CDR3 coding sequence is TGTGCCAGCAGCCGTTCCGGGACAGGGGGCTACAATGAGCAGTTCTTC.

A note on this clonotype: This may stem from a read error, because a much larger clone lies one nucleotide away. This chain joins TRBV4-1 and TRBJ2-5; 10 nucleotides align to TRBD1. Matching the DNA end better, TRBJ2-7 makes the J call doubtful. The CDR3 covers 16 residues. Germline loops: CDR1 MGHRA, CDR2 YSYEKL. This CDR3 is CASSHYTGTGVYEQYF. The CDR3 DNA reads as TGCGCCAGCAGCCACTATACCGGGACAGGGGTTTACGAGCAGTACTTC.

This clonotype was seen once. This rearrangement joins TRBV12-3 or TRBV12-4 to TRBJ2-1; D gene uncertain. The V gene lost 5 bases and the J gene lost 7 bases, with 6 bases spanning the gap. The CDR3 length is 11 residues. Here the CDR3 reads CASSGRNEQFF. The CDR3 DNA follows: TGTGCCAGCAGTGGAAGGAATGAGCAGTTCTTC.

In nucleotides, the CDR3 is TGTGCCAGCAGCCCGGGACTAGCGGTTGAGCAGTTCTTC. Its translation: CASSPGLAVEQFF. This chain links TRBV5-6 with TRBJ2-1, with TRBD2 matching 11 bases. Germline CDR1 SGHDT, CDR2 YYEEEE. With V trimmed by 4 bases and J by 9 bases, 3 bases remained unmatched. This CDR3 is built from 13 residues.

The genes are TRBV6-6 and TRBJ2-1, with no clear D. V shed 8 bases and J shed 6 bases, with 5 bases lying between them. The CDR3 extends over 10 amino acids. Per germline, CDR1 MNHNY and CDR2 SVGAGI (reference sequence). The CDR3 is CASAGNEQFF. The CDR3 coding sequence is TGTGCCAGCGCTGGCAATGAGCAGTTCTTC.

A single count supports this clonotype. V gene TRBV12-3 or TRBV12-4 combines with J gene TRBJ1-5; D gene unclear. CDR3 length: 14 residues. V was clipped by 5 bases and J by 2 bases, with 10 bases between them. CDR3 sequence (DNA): TGTGCCAGCAGTACCTTGTTGCGCAATCAGCCCCAGCATTTT. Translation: CASSTLLRNQPQHF.

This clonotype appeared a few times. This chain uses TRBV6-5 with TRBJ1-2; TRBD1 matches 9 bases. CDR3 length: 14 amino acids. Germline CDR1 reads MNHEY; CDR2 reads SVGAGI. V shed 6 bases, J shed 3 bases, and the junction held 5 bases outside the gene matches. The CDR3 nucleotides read TGTGCCAGCAGCAGACAGGGGGGGGACTATGGCTACACCTTC. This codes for CASSRQGGDYGYTF.

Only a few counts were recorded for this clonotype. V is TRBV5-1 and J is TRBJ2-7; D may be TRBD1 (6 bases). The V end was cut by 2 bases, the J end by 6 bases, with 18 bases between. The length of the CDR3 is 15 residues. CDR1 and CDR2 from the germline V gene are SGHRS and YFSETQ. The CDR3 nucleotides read TGCGCCAGCAGCTTCAGTCCAGGGGAATTGGGCGAGCAGTACTTC. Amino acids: CASSFSPGELGEQYF.

CDR3 region: CATSGVRVTNYTF. The DNA for the CDR3 is TGTGCCACCAGCGGGGTACGGGTGACGAACTACACCTTC. The chain joins TRBV15 to TRBJ1-2; D is undetermined. CDR3 length equals 13 residues. The germline V and J ends were trimmed by 5 bases and 10 bases, with 17 bases remaining between them. Germline values: CDR1 LNHNV, CDR2 YYDKDF (reference sequence).

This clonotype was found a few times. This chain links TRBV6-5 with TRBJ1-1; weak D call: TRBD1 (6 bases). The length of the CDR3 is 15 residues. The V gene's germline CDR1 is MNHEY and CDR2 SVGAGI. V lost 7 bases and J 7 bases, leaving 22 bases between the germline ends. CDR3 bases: TGTGCCAGCAAGAGGACCTCGGGGGGGGGCGGTGAAGCTTTCTTT. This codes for CASKRTSGGGGEAFF.

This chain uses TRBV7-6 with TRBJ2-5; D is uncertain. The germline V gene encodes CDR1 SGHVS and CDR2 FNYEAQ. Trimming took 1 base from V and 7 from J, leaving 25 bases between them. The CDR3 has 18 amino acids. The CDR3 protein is CASSLEPNRPKKMGTQYF. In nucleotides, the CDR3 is TGTGCCAGCAGCTTAGAACCCAACCGACCAAAGAAGATGGGGACCCAGTACTTC.

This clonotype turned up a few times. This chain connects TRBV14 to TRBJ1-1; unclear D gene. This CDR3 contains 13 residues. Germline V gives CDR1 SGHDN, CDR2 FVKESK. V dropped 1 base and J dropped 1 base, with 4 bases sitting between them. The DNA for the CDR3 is TGTGCCAGCAGCCAAGCCCCGAACACTGAAGCTTTCTTT. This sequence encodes CASSQAPNTEAFF.

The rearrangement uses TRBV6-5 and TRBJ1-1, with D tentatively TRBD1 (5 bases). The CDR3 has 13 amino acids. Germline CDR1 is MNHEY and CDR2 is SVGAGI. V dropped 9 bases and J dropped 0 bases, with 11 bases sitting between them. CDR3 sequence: CASLGQMNTEAFF. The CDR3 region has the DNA TGTGCCAGTTTGGGGCAGATGAACACTGAAGCTTTCTTT.

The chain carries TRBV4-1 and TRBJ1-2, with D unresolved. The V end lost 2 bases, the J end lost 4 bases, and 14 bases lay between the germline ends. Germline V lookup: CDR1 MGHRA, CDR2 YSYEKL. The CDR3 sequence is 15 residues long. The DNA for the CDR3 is TGCGCCAGCAGCCAACAAAATCAAAGGTTCTATGGCTACACCTTC. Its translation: CASSQQNQRFYGYTF.

CDR3 sequence (DNA): TGTGCCAGCAGCGCCGGACAGGGGGCTTACAATGAGCAGTACTTC. Encoded protein: CASSAGQGAYNEQYF. The chain is built from TRBV6-4 and TRBJ2-1; 11 bases agree with TRBD1. The last part of the DNA fits TRBJ2-7 better; the J call may be wrong. Germline CDR1 MRHNA, CDR2 SNTAGT. This CDR3 has 15 residues.